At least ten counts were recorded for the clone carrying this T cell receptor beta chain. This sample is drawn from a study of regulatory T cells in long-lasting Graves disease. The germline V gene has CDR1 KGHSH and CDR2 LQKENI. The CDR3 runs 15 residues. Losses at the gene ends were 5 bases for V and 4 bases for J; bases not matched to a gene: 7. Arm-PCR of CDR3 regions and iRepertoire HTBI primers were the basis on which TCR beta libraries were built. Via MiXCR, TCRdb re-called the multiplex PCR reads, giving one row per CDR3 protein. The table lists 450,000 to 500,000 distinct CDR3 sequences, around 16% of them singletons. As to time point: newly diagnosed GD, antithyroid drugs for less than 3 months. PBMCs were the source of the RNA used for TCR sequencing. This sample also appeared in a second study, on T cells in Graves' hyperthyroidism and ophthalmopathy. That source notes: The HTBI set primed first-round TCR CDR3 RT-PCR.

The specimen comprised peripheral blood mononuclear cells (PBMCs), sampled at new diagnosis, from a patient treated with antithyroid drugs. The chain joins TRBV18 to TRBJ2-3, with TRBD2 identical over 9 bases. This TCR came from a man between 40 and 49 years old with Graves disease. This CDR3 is CASSASGRTADTQYF. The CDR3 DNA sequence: TGTGCCAGCTCAGCCAGCGGGAGGACGGCAGATACGCAGTATTTT.